Below are 13 T cell receptor beta chains sequenced from a single sample in a study of cytomegalovirus exposure and HLA in healthy donors. The study ran its PCR with 60 Vbeta and 13 Jbeta primers. Data came from immunoSEQ multiplex PCR; TCRdb stores just in-frame clones and leaves some out. The sample shows under 150,000 clones, more than 60% of them seen only once. The sequenced material came from PBMCs. These receptor sequences come from a woman between 50 and 59 years old in good health and CMV-seropositive.

The chain recombines TRBV4-3 with TRBJ2-1, with D tentatively TRBD1 (6 bases). The CDR3 extends over 13 amino acids. Trimming took 4 bases from V and 15 from J, leaving 19 bases between them. Germline CDR1 reads LGHNA; CDR2 reads YSLEER. The CDR3, as DNA: TGCGCCAGCAGCCCCTCTCGAGGGGGTAAGCCGTTCTTC. Translation: CASSPSRGGKPFF.

The gene calls are TRBV7-2 and TRBJ2-5, with 14 nucleotides matching TRBD2. This CDR3 spans 18 amino acids. Germline lookup yields CDR1 SGHTA and CDR2 FQGNSA. V trimming: 5 bases; J trimming: 5 bases; junction bases outside the gene matches: 13. Here the CDR3 DNA reads TGTGCCAGCAGCCATGGACTAGCGGGGGGTGGAATAGGGGAGACCCAGTACTTC. Its protein is CASSHGLAGGGIGETQYF.

The J gene is TRBJ1-3, the V gene TRBV27, with D perhaps TRBD1 (5 bases). Germline lookup yields CDR1 MNHEY and CDR2 SMNVEV (reference sequence). Trimming removed 8 bases at V and 4 bases at J, with 15 bases between. CDR3 length equals 14 residues. The CDR3 loop reads CASGQGRPGNTIYF. As DNA, the CDR3 is TGTGCCAGCGGGCAGGGTCGGCCGGGAAACACCATATATTTT.

The J gene is TRBJ2-3, the V gene TRBV28; D remains unclear. The CDR3 is 13 amino acids. CDR1 and CDR2 from the germline V gene are MDHEN and SYDVKM. The V and J ends lost 4 bases and 3 bases respectively, with 8 bases between them. The CDR3 nucleotides are TGTGCCAGCAGTTGGCTGGAGACAGATACGCAGTATTTT. Translating it yields CASSWLETDTQYF.

The chain joins TRBV11-3 to TRBJ2-3, with 9 bases lining up with TRBD2. This CDR3 spans 16 amino acids. Germline-derived CDR1 and CDR2 are SGHNT and YENEEA. J lost 6 bases, V lost 3 bases, and 10 bases had no gene match. In DNA form, the CDR3 reads TGTGCCAGCAGCTTGGTGGCGGGGGGGCGGGGGGATACGCAGTATTTT. Translation: CASSLVAGGRGDTQYF. The entire variable domain, with the rest obtained from reference TRBV11-3 and TRBJ2-3, is as follows: EAGVVQSPRYKIIEKKQPVAFWCNPISGHNTLYWYLQNLGQGPELLIRYENEEAVDDSQLPKDRFSAERLKGVDSTLKIQPAELGDSAVYLCASSLVAGGRGDTQYFGPGTRLTVL.

This clone was found a few times. V gene TRBV18 combines with J gene TRBJ2-2, with 8 bases aligning to TRBD2. The CDR3 contains 15 residues. Trimming took 8 bases from V and 5 from J; bases not matched to a gene: 10. CDR1 KGHSH and CDR2 LQKENI come from the germline V gene. The chain's CDR3 is CASATGGPGTGELFF. The CDR3 DNA reads as TGTGCCAGCGCAACGGGGGGGCCAGGAACCGGGGAGCTGTTTTTT.

V usage is TRBV28 and J usage is TRBJ1-4, with 8 bases that match TRBD1. V dropped 10 bases and J dropped 8; count of bases not matched to a gene: 9. This CDR3 comprises 13 residues. CDR1 is MDHEN and CDR2 is SYDVKM in the germline V gene. CDR3 nucleotides: TGTGCCATCCTAGGACAGGGCCAGGAAAAACTGTTTTTT. Residues: CAILGQGQEKLFF.

In DNA form, the CDR3 reads TGCAGTAGCGTTGGGGTTACGGGGACTGAAGCTTTCTTT. Amino acid sequence: CSSVGVTGTEAFF. The chain has TRBV29-1 and TRBJ1-1; no firm D call. Germline V lookup: CDR1 SQVTM, CDR2 ANQGSEA. This CDR3 is 13 amino acids long.

The genes are TRBV27 and TRBJ1-5; weak D call: TRBD1 (5 bases). V gave up 7 bases and J gave up 3 bases, with 13 bases separating them. From germline, CDR1 is MNHEY and CDR2 SMNVEV (reference sequence). This CDR3 has 14 amino acids. The DNA for the CDR3 is TGTGCCAGCAAATTTTCACAGGACAATCAGCCCCAGCATTTT. It is translated as CASKFSQDNQPQHF.

The CDR3 here is CATSRDIRMNTEAFF. CDR3 sequence (DNA): TGTGCCACCAGCAGGGACATCCGGATGAACACTGAAGCTTTCTTT. The J gene is TRBJ1-1, the V gene TRBV15, with D maybe TRBD1 (5 bases). Between the trimmed V and J ends, which lost 3 bases and 0 bases, there was a span of 11 bases. CDR1 LNHNV and CDR2 YYDKDF come from the germline V gene (reference sequence). The CDR3 contains 15 residues.

The V gene is TRBV19, the J gene TRBJ2-6; 7 bases are shared with TRBD1. CDR3 length: 18 residues. With V trimmed by 6 bases and J by 0 bases, 11 bases remained unmatched. Per germline, CDR1 LNHDA and CDR2 SQIVND (reference sequence). As DNA, the CDR3 is TGTGCCAGTAGCAGGGGACAGAGGTTAAGCTCTGGGGCCAACGTCCTGACTTTC. Translated: CASSRGQRLSSGANVLTF. Using reference TRBV19 and TRBJ2-6 for the parts outside the CDR3, the full variable domain is DGGITQSPKYLFRKEGQNVTLSCEQNLNHDAMYWYRQDPGQGLRLIYYSQIVNDFQKGDIAEGYSVSREKKESFPLTVTSAQKNPTAFYLCASSRGQRLSSGANVLTFGAGSRLTVL.

The gene calls are TRBV5-1 and TRBJ1-2, with 8 bases identical to TRBD1. The CDR3 runs to 15 residues. CDR1 is SGHRS and CDR2 is YFSETQ in the germline V gene. With V trimmed by 0 bases and J by 10 bases, 11 bases remained unmatched. The CDR3 loop reads CASSLAEGQGYDYTF. As DNA, the CDR3 is TGCGCCAGCAGCTTGGCCGAAGGACAGGGATACGACTACACCTTC.

The V gene is TRBV5-4, the J gene TRBJ1-1; D remains ambiguous. The V end was cut by 9 bases, the J end by 5 bases, with 11 bases between. The CDR3 contains 11 residues. The germline V gene encodes CDR1 SGHNT and CDR2 YYREEE (reference sequence). CDR3 protein: CAIDIGTEAFF. The DNA of the CDR3 is TGTGCCATCGATATCGGGACTGAAGCTTTCTTT.